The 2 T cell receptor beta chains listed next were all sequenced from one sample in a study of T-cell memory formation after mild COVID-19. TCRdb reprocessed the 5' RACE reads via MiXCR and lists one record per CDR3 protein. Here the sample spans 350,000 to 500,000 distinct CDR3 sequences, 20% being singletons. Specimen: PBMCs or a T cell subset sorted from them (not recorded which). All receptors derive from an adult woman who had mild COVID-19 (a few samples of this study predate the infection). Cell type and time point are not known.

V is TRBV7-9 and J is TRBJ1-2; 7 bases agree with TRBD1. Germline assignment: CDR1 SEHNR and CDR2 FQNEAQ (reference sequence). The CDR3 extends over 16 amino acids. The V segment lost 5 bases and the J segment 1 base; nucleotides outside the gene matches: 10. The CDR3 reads CASSHDRERSNYGYTF. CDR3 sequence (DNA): TGTGCCAGCAGCCACGACAGGGAAAGGAGTAACTATGGCTACACCTTC.

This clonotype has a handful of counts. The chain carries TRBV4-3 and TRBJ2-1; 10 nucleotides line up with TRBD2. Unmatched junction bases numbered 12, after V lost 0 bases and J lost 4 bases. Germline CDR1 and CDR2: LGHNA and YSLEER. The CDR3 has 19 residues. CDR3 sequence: CASSQDWASGSRRYNEQFF. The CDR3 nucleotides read TGCGCCAGCAGCCAAGATTGGGCTAGCGGGAGTAGAAGGTACAATGAGCAGTTCTTC.